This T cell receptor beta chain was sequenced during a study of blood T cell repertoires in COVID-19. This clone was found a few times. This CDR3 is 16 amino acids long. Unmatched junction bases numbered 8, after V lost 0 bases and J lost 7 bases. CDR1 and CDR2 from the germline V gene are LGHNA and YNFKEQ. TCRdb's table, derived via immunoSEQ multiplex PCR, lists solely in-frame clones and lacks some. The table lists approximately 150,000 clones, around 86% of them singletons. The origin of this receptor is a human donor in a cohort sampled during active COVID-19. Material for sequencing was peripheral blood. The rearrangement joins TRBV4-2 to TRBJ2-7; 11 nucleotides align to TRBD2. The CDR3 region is CASSQEIAGGPGEQYF. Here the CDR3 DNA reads TGTGCCAGCAGCCAAGAGATAGCGGGAGGGCCGGGAGAGCAGTACTTC.